This T cell receptor (beta chain) was retrieved from a study of cytomegalovirus exposure and HLA in healthy donors. Study-level results: Cytomegalovirus association was listed for under 200 TCR beta chains.

The PCR ran on 60 Vbeta and 13 Jbeta primers. The repertoire was sequenced with immunoSEQ multiplex PCR; TCRdb's copy has only in-frame clones and lacks some. The sample contains about 130,000 clones, just under 80% of which appear only once. Comment on this clone: The antigen is undetermined.

The length of the CDR3 is 14 residues. V was shortened by 7 bases and J by 5 bases, with 12 bases between the two germline ends. The V gene's germline CDR1 is ENHRY and CDR2 SYGVKD. The sample comprised PBMCs. This chain links TRBV10-3 with TRBJ1-6; D perhaps matches TRBD1 (5 bases). This TCR was recovered from a male donor in good health and CMV-seronegative. Written as DNA, the CDR3 is TGTGCCATCAACATCGGACAAGATAATTCACCCCTCCACTTT. The encoded protein is CAINIGQDNSPLHF.